A selection of T cell receptor beta chains follows, all from one sample in a study of T-cell reconstitution after alpha-beta-depleted transplantation in children. A single record per CDR3 protein comes from TCRdb applying MiXCR to the PCR reads. The table has about 440,000 distinct CDR3 sequences, 43% seen once; the top ten hold approximately 25%. Here the sequenced sample was PBMCs, taken before TCRalphabeta/CD19-depleted stem cell transplant. These receptors came from a girl aged 2 to 9 with aplastic anemia, due to receive a stem cell transplant. Both conserved end residues are part of each CDR3. Each record gives: V gene, J gene, CDR3 length, clone size, D gene, CDR3 DNA, CDR3 protein. D genes are given only for firm matches. Clone size, where shown, is once, few, many, or a class for clones that have expanded.

V gene: TRBV9; J gene: TRBJ2-5; CDR3 length: 15; clone size: NA; D gene: TRBD1; CDR3 DNA: TGTGCCAGCAGCTCGGACCCCGGGACAGTAAAGACCCAGTACTTC; CDR3 protein: CASSSDPGTVKTQYF
V gene: TRBV3-1; J gene: TRBJ2-7; CDR3 length: 13; clone size: NA; D gene: NA; CDR3 DNA: TGTGCCAGCAGCCAAGGCCCCCCCTACGAGCAGTACTTC; CDR3 protein: CASSQGPPYEQYF
V gene: TRBV5-6; J gene: TRBJ2-1; CDR3 length: 16; clone size: once; D gene: TRBD2; CDR3 DNA: TGTGCCAGCAGCTTGGGGGTTAGCGGGGGGGCAGGTGAGCAGTTCTTC; CDR3 protein: CASSLGVSGGAGEQFF
V gene: TRBV7-8; J gene: TRBJ2-7; CDR3 length: 15; clone size: few; D gene: NA; CDR3 DNA: TGTGCCAGCAGCTTTTCCGGGACATCGGGCTACGAGCAGTACTTC; CDR3 protein: CASSFSGTSGYEQYF
V gene: TRBV28; J gene: TRBJ2-3; CDR3 length: 15; clone size: few; D gene: NA; CDR3 DNA: TGTGCCAGCAGTTTGAGTTGGGGGGCAACAGATACGCAGTATTTT; CDR3 protein: CASSLSWGATDTQYF
V gene: TRBV7-2; J gene: TRBJ2-3; CDR3 length: 16; clone size: NA; D gene: TRBD2; CDR3 DNA: TGTGCCAGCAGCTTAGAGCCAGCGGGAGGTAAAAAAACGCAGTATTTT; CDR3 protein: CASSLEPAGGKKTQYF
V gene: TRBV6-1; J gene: TRBJ2-3; CDR3 length: 16; clone size: NA; D gene: NA; CDR3 DNA: TGTGCCAGCAGCCAGACGGACGACCTTTTAACAGATACGCAGTATTTT; CDR3 protein: CASSQTDDLLTDTQYF
V gene: TRBV9; J gene: TRBJ2-5; CDR3 length: 16; clone size: NA; D gene: TRBD2; CDR3 DNA: TGTGCCAGCAGCGTAGATCCTAGCGGGAGGATCGAGACCCAGTACTTC; CDR3 protein: CASSVDPSGRIETQYF
V gene: TRBV5-1; J gene: TRBJ2-5; CDR3 length: 16; clone size: NA; D gene: TRBD2; CDR3 DNA: TGCGCCAGCAGCTTGGCGGAGCTAGCGGGGCCAGAGACCCAGTACTTC; CDR3 protein: CASSLAELAGPETQYF
V gene: TRBV20-1; J gene: TRBJ1-1; CDR3 length: 12; clone size: NA; D gene: TRBD1; CDR3 DNA: TGCAGTGCTAGATCCTACAGGGGTAATGCTTTCTTT; CDR3 protein: CSARSYRGNAFF
V gene: TRBV11-2; J gene: TRBJ2-3; CDR3 length: 16; clone size: NA; D gene: TRBD2; CDR3 DNA: TGTGCCAGCAGCTACGGACTAGCGGGATCCACAGATACGCAGTATTTT; CDR3 protein: CASSYGLAGSTDTQYF
V gene: TRBV20-1; J gene: TRBJ1-2; CDR3 length: 11; clone size: NA; D gene: NA; CDR3 DNA: TGCAGTCAGACACGTAACTATGGCTACACCTTC; CDR3 protein: CSQTRNYGYTF
V gene: TRBV12-3/TRBV12-4; J gene: TRBJ1-1; CDR3 length: 15; clone size: many; D gene: NA; CDR3 DNA: TGTGCCAGCAGTTTCCGAAGGGCGGGGGGCACTGAAGCTTTCTTT; CDR3 protein: CASSFRRAGGTEAFF
V gene: TRBV10-2; J gene: TRBJ2-3; CDR3 length: 16; clone size: few; D gene: TRBD2; CDR3 DNA: TGCTCCAGCAGTTCCACTAGCGGGATTAGCACAGATACGCAGTATTTT; CDR3 protein: CSSSSTSGISTDTQYF
V gene: TRBV5-3; J gene: TRBJ2-7; CDR3 length: 16; clone size: NA; D gene: TRBD2; CDR3 DNA: TGTGCCAGCGCCCCTCGGCTAGCGGGAGAATTAAACGAGCAGTACTTC; CDR3 protein: CASAPRLAGELNEQYF
V gene: TRBV5-1; J gene: TRBJ2-2; CDR3 length: 16; clone size: NA; D gene: NA; CDR3 DNA: TGCGCCAGCAGCTTGGCCAACATAGCTCCGAAGGGGGAGCTGTTTTTT; CDR3 protein: CASSLANIAPKGELFF
V gene: TRBV4-1; J gene: TRBJ2-1; CDR3 length: 16; clone size: NA; D gene: NA; CDR3 DNA: TGCGCCAGCAGCCAAGAGGGGGGACTCCGCTACAATGAGCAGTTCTTC; CDR3 protein: CASSQEGGLRYNEQFF
V gene: TRBV2; J gene: TRBJ1-5; CDR3 length: 13; clone size: NA; D gene: NA; CDR3 DNA: TGTGCCAGCAGTGAAGCGCGTAGTCAGCCCCAGCATTTT; CDR3 protein: CASSEARSQPQHF
V gene: TRBV18; J gene: TRBJ2-3; CDR3 length: 16; clone size: few; D gene: NA; CDR3 DNA: TGTGCCAGCTCACTCCCGGGAGCGGGCCCAGCGGATACGCAGTATTTT; CDR3 protein: CASSLPGAGPADTQYF
V gene: TRBV7-9; J gene: TRBJ2-1; CDR3 length: 13; clone size: NA; D gene: NA; CDR3 DNA: TGTGCCAGCAGCTTAGTGGGTAGCGGTGAGCAGTTCTTC; CDR3 protein: CASSLVGSGEQFF
V gene: TRBV25-1; J gene: TRBJ2-7; CDR3 length: 14; clone size: many; D gene: NA; CDR3 DNA: TGTGCCAGCAGTGAAGCGCACGGTTACCACGAGCAGTACTTC; CDR3 protein: CASSEAHGYHEQYF
V gene: TRBV4-2; J gene: TRBJ2-3; CDR3 length: 19; clone size: NA; D gene: NA; CDR3 DNA: TGTGCCAGCAGCGCAGATCGGGGACACCCATCCCCAAGCACAGATACGCAGTATTTT; CDR3 protein: CASSADRGHPSPSTDTQYF
V gene: TRBV24-1; J gene: TRBJ2-3; CDR3 length: 15; clone size: many; D gene: NA; CDR3 DNA: TGTGCCACCAGTGATTTCACCGCGGGTACAGATACGCAGTATTTT; CDR3 protein: CATSDFTAGTDTQYF
V gene: TRBV6-1; J gene: TRBJ2-3; CDR3 length: 15; clone size: NA; D gene: NA; CDR3 DNA: TGTGCCAGCAGACGGGTGAGGGGGGAAGGAGATACGCAGTATTTT; CDR3 protein: CASRRVRGEGDTQYF
V gene: TRBV5-1; J gene: TRBJ2-7; CDR3 length: 17; clone size: once; D gene: TRBD2; CDR3 DNA: TGCGCCAGCAGCCGGGGAACACTAGCGGGAGGGATTGACGAGCAGTACTTC; CDR3 protein: CASSRGTLAGGIDEQYF
V gene: TRBV25-1; J gene: TRBJ2-6; CDR3 length: 15; clone size: NA; D gene: NA; CDR3 DNA: TGTGCCAGCAGTGAAGGGGGTTACGGGGCCAACGTCCTGACTTTC; CDR3 protein: CASSEGGYGANVLTF
V gene: TRBV2; J gene: TRBJ1-5; CDR3 length: 12; clone size: few; D gene: NA; CDR3 DNA: TGTGCCAGCAGGGGAGGCCGGCAGCCCCAGCATTTT; CDR3 protein: CASRGGRQPQHF
V gene: TRBV11-2; J gene: TRBJ1-5; CDR3 length: 19; clone size: NA; D gene: NA; CDR3 DNA: TGTGCCAGCAGCTTAGGGGGCAGGGGTGGATTGCGGGCGGAACACCCCCAGCATTTT; CDR3 protein: CASSLGGRGGLRAEHPQHF
V gene: TRBV2; J gene: TRBJ2-3; CDR3 length: 12; clone size: NA; D gene: NA; CDR3 DNA: TGTGCCAGCAGTGAAAGGCGCAATACGCAGTATTTT; CDR3 protein: CASSERRNTQYF
V gene: TRBV7-6; J gene: TRBJ2-1; CDR3 length: 18; clone size: NA; D gene: NA; CDR3 DNA: TGTGCCAGCAGCAAAGAGGGGGAGGGCCCATTTCCTAACAATGAGCAGTTCTTC; CDR3 protein: CASSKEGEGPFPNNEQFF
V gene: TRBV4-2; J gene: TRBJ2-7; CDR3 length: 15; clone size: NA; D gene: TRBD1; CDR3 DNA: TGTGCCAGCAGCCAAGCAGGGGGTTCTGCCTACGAGCAGTACTTC; CDR3 protein: CASSQAGGSAYEQYF
V gene: TRBV7-9; J gene: TRBJ1-2; CDR3 length: 13; clone size: NA; D gene: TRBD1; CDR3 DNA: TGTGCCAGCGGTGACAGGGGGCCCCATGGCTACACCTTC; CDR3 protein: CASGDRGPHGYTF
V gene: TRBV12-3/TRBV12-4; J gene: TRBJ2-7; CDR3 length: 13; clone size: NA; D gene: TRBD1; CDR3 DNA: TGTGCCAGCAGACCGGGACAGGTCGATGAGCAGTACTTC; CDR3 protein: CASRPGQVDEQYF
V gene: TRBV7-6; J gene: TRBJ2-3; CDR3 length: 15; clone size: NA; D gene: NA; CDR3 DNA: TGTGCCAGCAGCGTCCGGGACTCTAGCACAGATACGCAGTATTTT; CDR3 protein: CASSVRDSSTDTQYF
V gene: TRBV19; J gene: TRBJ1-1; CDR3 length: 16; clone size: NA; D gene: TRBD1; CDR3 DNA: TGTGCCAGTAGTATAGGGACAGGGCCCATGAACACTGAAGCTTTCTTT; CDR3 protein: CASSIGTGPMNTEAFF
V gene: TRBV29-1; J gene: TRBJ2-3; CDR3 length: 16; clone size: many; D gene: TRBD2; CDR3 DNA: TGCAGCGTTGAAGGACTAGCGGGGCCTAGCACAGATACGCAGTATTTT; CDR3 protein: CSVEGLAGPSTDTQYF
V gene: TRBV29-1; J gene: TRBJ2-3; CDR3 length: 14; clone size: NA; D gene: TRBD1; CDR3 DNA: TGCAGCGTTGACCGGACAGGGGGTCCAGATACGCAGTATTTT; CDR3 protein: CSVDRTGGPDTQYF
V gene: TRBV12-3/TRBV12-4; J gene: TRBJ2-2; CDR3 length: 15; clone size: NA; D gene: TRBD1; CDR3 DNA: TGTGCCAGCAGTCTTGGGACAGGGGTAACCGGGGAGCTGTTTTTT; CDR3 protein: CASSLGTGVTGELFF
V gene: TRBV20-1; J gene: TRBJ2-1; CDR3 length: 14; clone size: NA; D gene: TRBD2; CDR3 DNA: TGCAGTGCTTCGGCCGGGACTAACTACAATGAGCAGTTCTTC; CDR3 protein: CSASAGTNYNEQFF
V gene: TRBV20-1; J gene: TRBJ1-4; CDR3 length: 13; clone size: few; D gene: NA; CDR3 DNA: TGCAGTGCCCCGGGAGGGGCTAATGAAAAACTGTTTTTT; CDR3 protein: CSAPGGANEKLFF